This entry describes one TCR beta chain. No antigen is known for it. Trimming stripped 6 bases from V and 2 bases from J, with 14 bases between. This CDR3 spans 15 amino acids. Per germline, CDR1 MGHDK and CDR2 SYGVNS. This specimen comes from a study of cytomegalovirus exposure and HLA in healthy donors. With 60 Vbeta and 13 Jbeta primers, the PCR was carried out. Original processing notes: The authors later counted roughly 76 million unique TCR beta chains, roughly 11 million of them shared. The data were produced by immunoSEQ multiplex PCR, yet TCRdb's version contains in-frame clones alone and is incomplete. For V, J and clone size, that table is used; D and trimming come from the DNA. This table holds about 65,000 clones, approximately 80% found once. Whole-study findings and limits: Immune exposure data for these donors was limited to CMV serostatus. Some TCR beta chains (around 160 of them) were listed as cytomegalovirus-associated. Reportedly, a later analysis found an Asian-associated ancestry cluster had fewer N-insertions than the roughly 670-donor mean.

This TCR was recovered from a girl aged 5 to 17 in good health and CMV-seropositive. The chain employs TRBV25-1 and TRBJ2-1, with D maybe TRBD2 (6 bases). The sequenced material came from PBMCs. The CDR3 bases are TGTGCCAGCAGATCGTTTAGCGGAGCCTACAATGAGCAGTTCTTC. This encodes CASRSFSGAYNEQFF.